The sample holds one count of the clone carrying this T cell receptor beta chain. The source of the sample is a study of shared clonotypes between healthy human individuals. Looked up from germline, CDR1 is LGHNT and CDR2 is FRNRAP. V was cut by 5 bases and J by 10 bases, with 15 bases left in between. The CDR3 is 13 amino acids. Around 200 ng DNA, tens of thousands of T cell genomes, went into each sorted-subset replicate PCR. Method: immunoSEQ multiplex PCR; TCRdb's copy keeps in-frame clones and lacks some. This sample has hundreds of thousands of clones, with around 97% found just once. Sequenced material: naive CD4+ T cells sorted from blood. The subset denotes: CD45RA+ positively selected. The rearrangement joins TRBV12-5 to TRBJ2-1; D is unclear. The sequence was collected from a woman in her 30s in good health. Here the CDR3 DNA reads TGTGCTAGTGGTACTGCGAGCATCGGGGAGCAGTTCTTC. Protein sequence: CASGTASIGEQFF.